This entry features one TCR beta chain sequence. The antigen is not known. The data originate from a study of Ad26.COV2.S vaccination and SARS-CoV-2 variants. At the level of the study: Participant was drawn from the COV1001 Ad26.COV2.S trial arm. Recipients of Ad26.COV2.S got it intramuscularly, once or twice 56 days apart.

Clones were sequenced by immunoSEQ multiplex PCR, and TCRdb holds only the in-frame ones, with some missing. The sample has a few hundred thousand clones, roughly 91% seen once. Whole-study results and caveats: It is possible that the TCR breadth and depth analyses underestimated the total T cell responses.

V was clipped by 2 bases and J by 7 bases; unmatched bases: 5. In germline, CDR1 is MNHNS, CDR2 SASEGT. The CDR3 totals 15 residues. As to treatment: around 19 received Ad26.COV2.S at low or high dose, single or two shots; 5 received placebo; per-sample allocation not given. Sampling happened 63 days after the first vaccine or placebo injection. The sequencing here drew on peripheral blood, taken in a trial of Ad26.COV2.S vaccine versus placebo. The chain links TRBV6-1 to TRBJ1-4; 9 positions agree with TRBD1. This sequence was found in a person between 18 and 65 years old who received the Ad26.COV2.S COVID-19 vaccine or a placebo. CDR3 bases: TGTGCCAGCAGTGAACCGGGACAGGGCGGTGAAAAACTGTTTTTT. The encoded protein is CASSEPGQGGEKLFF.